These T cell receptor beta chains were read from a single sample in a study of CD4 T cells in relation to SARS-CoV-2 and coronaviruses. Assay used: immunoSEQ multiplex PCR; TCRdb lists only in-frame clones, some missing. The profile shows about 59,000 clones, roughly 90% of them singletons. Sequencing was carried out using memory CD4+ T cells from PBMCs. These receptors were collected from a human donor in good health. Both conserved end residues are part of each CDR3. D genes are given only for firm matches. Not all rows give a size; the values are once, few, many and, for expanded clones, a class.

17 | TRBJ2-7 | TRBV28 | - | TRBD2 | TGTGCCAGCAGTGATACCGGGACTAGCGGGAGGGCCGTAGAGCAGTACTTC | CASSDTGTSGRAVEQYF
14 | TRBJ2-7 | TRBV30 | - | TRBD2 | TGTGCCTGGACCCCCACTAGCGGATCCTACGAGCAGTACTTC | CAWTPTSGSYEQYF
13 | TRBJ1-1 | TRBV3-1/TRBV3-2 | - | TRBD1 | TGTGCCAGCAGCCAAGCGACAGGGATTGAAGCTTTCTTT | CASSQATGIEAFF
15 | TRBJ2-7 | TRBV19 | - | TRBD1 | TGTGCCAGCCGCCGCTCAGGGGGCGCCTCATACGAGCAGTACTTC | CASRRSGGASYEQYF
13 | TRBJ2-7 | TRBV29-1 | once | - | TGCAGCGTTGATCTTGGCAGGGGCTACGAGCAGTACTTC | CSVDLGRGYEQYF
13 | TRBJ1-5 | TRBV6-5 | - | - | TGTGCCAGCGCAGAAGAACGGGGTCAGCCCCAGCATTTT | CASAEERGQPQHF
16 | TRBJ2-5 | TRBV5-1 | - | TRBD1 | TGCGCCAGCAGCTACCGGGACAGGGGGCCAGGAGAGACCCAGTACTTC | CASSYRDRGPGETQYF
17 | TRBJ2-1 | TRBV5-1 | medium-sized | TRBD2 | TGCGCCAGCAGCACTTCCCCTAGCGGGACCTCCTACAATGAGCAGTTCTTC | CASSTSPSGTSYNEQFF
17 | TRBJ2-5 | TRBV4-1 | - | - | TGCGCCAGCAGCCTCGCTCCGACTAGTCCCACTCGGGAGACCCAGTACTTC | CASSLAPTSPTRETQYF
14 | TRBJ2-3 | TRBV11-3 | - | - | TGTGCCAGCAGTCCAGCGGGTAGCACAGATACGCAGTATTTT | CASSPAGSTDTQYF
16 | TRBJ2-1 | TRBV6-1 | - | TRBD2 | TGTGCCAGCAGTGTCCGGGGTAGCGGGATAAACGGTGAGCAGTTCTTC | CASSVRGSGINGEQFF
15 | TRBJ1-1 | TRBV3-1/TRBV3-2 | - | TRBD1 | TGTGCCAGCAGACGGGGACAGGCCAAGGACACTGAAGCTTTCTTT | CASRRGQAKDTEAFF
17 | TRBJ2-6 | TRBV7-3 | - | - | TGTGCCAGCAGCTCTGCCGGGGGTAGGGACGGGGCCAACGTCCTGACTTTC | CASSSAGGRDGANVLTF
16 | TRBJ2-1 | TRBV18 | - | TRBD2 | TGTGCCAGCTCACCACTGGAAGGCGGGAGTGGGACTGAGCAGTTCTTC | CASSPLEGGSGTEQFF
15 | TRBJ1-2 | TRBV5-1 | - | - | TGCGCCAGCAGCTTGAGGGACGCTACTAACTATGGCTACACCTTC | CASSLRDATNYGYTF
15 | TRBJ2-2 | TRBV20-1 | - | - | TGCAGTGCTAGTAAAGGCGGGATAAGCACCGGGGAGCTGTTTTTT | CSASKGGISTGELFF
13 | TRBJ1-1 | TRBV10-1 | - | - | TGCGCCAGCAGCCGCGGGGGGGTGACTGAAGCTTTCTTT | CASSRGGVTEAFF
15 | TRBJ2-2 | TRBV19 | - | - | TGTGCCAGTAGGGAGAGGGACCTGGGCACCGGGGAGCTGTTTTTT | CASRERDLGTGELFF
8 | TRBJ2-7 | TRBV21-1 | - | - | TGTGCCAGCAGACTACAGTACTTC | CASRLQYF
14 | TRBJ2-2 | TRBV6-4 | - | - | TGTGCCAGCAGTGTGGGGCCAAACACCGGGGAGCTGTTTTTT | CASSVGPNTGELFF
16 | TRBJ2-7 | TRBV11-2 | - | TRBD2 | TGTGCCAGCAGCCCCTCGGGAATAGCGGGGAGCTACGAGCAGTACTTC | CASSPSGIAGSYEQYF
13 | TRBJ2-5 | TRBV11-2 | few | - | TGTGCCAGCAGCCCCCCTGGGCTAGAGACCCAGTACTTC | CASSPPGLETQYF
11 | TRBJ1-1 | TRBV2 | - | - | TGTGCCAGCAAGTCTGGAACTGAAGCTTTCTTT | CASKSGTEAFF
13 | TRBJ1-2 | TRBV18 | - | - | TGTGCCAGCTCACCAGGACACGACTATGGCTACACCTTC | CASSPGHDYGYTF
15 | TRBJ1-5 | TRBV11-3 | few | - | TGTGCCAGCAGCTTAGATGGGGGGGGCAATCAGCCCCAGCATTTT | CASSLDGGGNQPQHF
12 | TRBJ2-3 | TRBV24-1 | few | - | TGTGCCACCGGGCCATCCGCTGATACGCAGTATTTT | CATGPSADTQYF
15 | TRBJ2-5 | TRBV19 | - | - | TGTGCCAGTAGTCCCCTAGGAGGGTCTCGGGAGACCCAGTACTTC | CASSPLGGSRETQYF
11 | TRBJ2-7 | TRBV11-2 | - | - | TGTGCCAGCACCCAGACCTACGAGCAGTACTTC | CASTQTYEQYF
15 | TRBJ1-6 | TRBV5-1 | - | - | TGCGCCAGCAGCTTGGAGCCAGGGAGTAATTCACCCCTCCACTTT | CASSLEPGSNSPLHF
15 | TRBJ1-1 | TRBV7-9 | - | - | TGTGCCAGCAGCTTAGCCGGACAGAGAAACACTGAAGCTTTCTTT | CASSLAGQRNTEAFF
16 | TRBJ1-5 | TRBV6-5 | - | - | TGTGCCAGCAGTTACTCATGGCTATATAGCAATCAGCCCCAGCATTTT | CASSYSWLYSNQPQHF
15 | TRBJ2-1 | TRBV18 | once | TRBD1 | TGTGCCAGCTCACCACCTGGGACAGGCTACAATGAGCAGTTCTTC | CASSPPGTGYNEQFF
15 | TRBJ2-5 | TRBV16 | - | TRBD1 | TGTGCCAGCAGCCAATTGACAGGGGGTAAAGAGACCCAGTACTTC | CASSQLTGGKETQYF
14 | TRBJ2-7 | TRBV24-1 | - | TRBD1 | TGTGCCACCAGTGACCCCGCGCAGGGGGCAGGGCAGTACTTC | CATSDPAQGAGQYF
15 | TRBJ1-6 | TRBV28 | - | - | TGTGCCAGCAACGGGGGGGGGCAGTTTGGTTCACCCCTCCACTTT | CASNGGGQFGSPLHF
13 | TRBJ2-1 | TRBV15 | - | - | TGTGCCACCAGCGAAGGGCCCCGGGATGAGCAGTTCTTC | CATSEGPRDEQFF
12 | TRBJ1-2 | TRBV9 | - | - | TGTGCCAGCAGCACAGGGAACTATGGCTACACCTTC | CASSTGNYGYTF
14 | TRBJ2-3 | TRBV5-1 | - | - | TGCGCCAGCAGCTCGGGGGACAGTCGAGATACGCAGTATTTT | CASSSGDSRDTQYF
14 | TRBJ2-2 | TRBV28 | - | TRBD2 | TGTGCCAGCATGGGACTAGTGAACACCGGGGAGCTGTTTTTT | CASMGLVNTGELFF
13 | TRBJ2-7 | TRBV5-1 | - | - | TGCGCCAGCAGCTTGGAAAAAATCTACGAGCAGTACTTC | CASSLEKIYEQYF
13 | TRBJ1-6 | TRBV4-2 | - | - | TGTGCCAGCAGCCAAGAGTTGGGTTCACCCCTCCACTTT | CASSQELGSPLHF
13 | TRBJ2-7 | TRBV18 | - | TRBD1 | TGTGCCAGCTCCTGGGACAGGGCGTCCGAGCAGTACTTC | CASSWDRASEQYF
17 | TRBJ2-2 | TRBV10-2 | - | - | TGCGCCAGCAGGAGGATCTTCAGCCTAACGAACACCGGGGAGCTGTTTTTT | CASRRIFSLTNTGELFF
12 | TRBJ2-5 | TRBV7-7 | - | - | TGTGCCAGCAGGGGACCCCAAGAGACCCAGTACTTC | CASRGPQETQYF
11 | TRBJ2-7 | TRBV29-1 | - | - | TGCAGCGGAAACACAGCGGGCGAGCAGTACTTC | CSGNTAGEQYF
15 | TRBJ1-2 | TRBV6-5 | - | TRBD1 | TGTGCCAGCAGTTACTCAGAACAGGGGGCAAGTGGCTACACCTTC | CASSYSEQGASGYTF
15 | TRBJ2-2 | TRBV27 | - | TRBD1 | TGTGCCAGCAGTTATGAGGACAGGGCAACCGGGGAGCTGTTTTTT | CASSYEDRATGELFF
17 | TRBJ2-5 | TRBV24-1 | once | - | TGTGCCACCAGTGATTCCGTGGTGGTAAAGGACCAAGAGACCCAGTACTTC | CATSDSVVVKDQETQYF
18 | TRBJ2-1 | TRBV7-9 | - | - | TGTGCCAGCAGCTTTCCCCTCGGGACCCATAGCTCCTACAATGAGCAGTTCTTC | CASSFPLGTHSSYNEQFF
14 | TRBJ1-2 | TRBV7-2 | - | - | TGTGCCAGCAGCTTCCCAGGGACCATGGGGGGCTACACCTTC | CASSFPGTMGGYTF
13 | TRBJ1-1 | TRBV18 | few | - | TGTGCCAGCCAAAGAGGAGGGAACACTGAAGCTTTCTTT | CASQRGGNTEAFF
16 | TRBJ2-5 | TRBV6-1 | - | - | TGTGCCAGCAGTGCCCAAGGCGGGACACCCCGACCGACCCAGTACTTC | CASSAQGGTPRPTQYF
15 | TRBJ2-3 | TRBV13 | - | - | TGTGCCAGCAGCTTAGCGGTAGCAAGCACAGATACGCAGTATTTT | CASSLAVASTDTQYF
14 | TRBJ1-4 | TRBV19 | - | - | TGTGCCAGTAGTATTGAACGTCTAAATGAAAAACTGTTTTTT | CASSIERLNEKLFF
16 | TRBJ2-7 | TRBV19 | - | - | TGTGCCAGTAGTAGGCTAGGGGGGGACAACTCCTACGAGCAGTACTTC | CASSRLGGDNSYEQYF